The rows below give T cell receptor beta chains drawn from one sample of a study of cytomegalovirus exposure and HLA in healthy donors. TCRdb's table, derived via immunoSEQ multiplex PCR, lists solely in-frame clones and lacks some. The sample shows fewer than 100,000 clones, about 77% of them seen only once. The sample taken for sequencing was PBMCs. The receptors derive from a male donor in good health and CMV-seropositive. Both conserved end residues are part of each CDR3. Each record gives: V gene, J gene, D gene, clone size, CDR3 protein, CDR3 DNA. The D gene is left open where the match is weak. Some rows mark clone size as missing; the rest say once, few, many or name a class of expanded clone.

v_gene: TRBV2
j_gene: TRBJ2-3
d_gene: TRBD2
abundance: .
CDR3aa: CASSPGGRAEDTQYF
CDR3nt: TGTGCCAGCAGCCCTGGCGGGAGGGCTGAAGATACGCAGTATTTT

v_gene: TRBV5-1
j_gene: TRBJ1-4
d_gene: .
abundance: .
CDR3aa: CASSLETGTQDNEKLFF
CDR3nt: TGCGCCAGCAGCTTGGAGACCGGCACGCAGGATAATGAAAAACTGTTTTTT

v_gene: TRBV28
j_gene: TRBJ1-2
d_gene: .
abundance: .
CDR3aa: CASEAGYGYTF
CDR3nt: TGTGCCAGCGAGGCAGGGTATGGCTACACCTTC

v_gene: TRBV2
j_gene: TRBJ2-3
d_gene: TRBD1
abundance: .
CDR3aa: CASSREGQDRTDTQYF
CDR3nt: TGTGCCAGCAGTAGAGAAGGACAGGATCGCACAGATACGCAGTATTTT

v_gene: TRBV27
j_gene: TRBJ1-2
d_gene: TRBD1
abundance: .
CDR3aa: CASRPTGGVYGYTF
CDR3nt: TGTGCCAGCAGACCTACAGGGGGCGTCTATGGCTACACCTTC

v_gene: TRBV10-2
j_gene: TRBJ2-1
d_gene: TRBD2
abundance: .
CDR3aa: CASSASGRGNEQFF
CDR3nt: TGCGCCAGCAGTGCTAGCGGGCGAGGGAATGAGCAGTTCTTC

v_gene: TRBV5-4
j_gene: TRBJ1-2
d_gene: TRBD1
abundance: .
CDR3aa: CASSLGPGQGYYGYTF
CDR3nt: TGTGCCAGCAGCTTGGGGCCGGGACAGGGGTACTATGGCTACACCTTC

v_gene: TRBV6-1
j_gene: TRBJ1-5
d_gene: TRBD1
abundance: .
CDR3aa: CASSEYGWGTGANQPQHF
CDR3nt: TGTGCCAGCAGTGAATACGGCTGGGGGACAGGGGCTAATCAGCCCCAGCATTTT

v_gene: TRBV7-3
j_gene: TRBJ1-1
d_gene: .
abundance: .
CDR3aa: CASSPSLGGAHTEAFF
CDR3nt: TGTGCCAGCAGCCCAAGTTTAGGAGGGGCTCACACTGAAGCTTTCTTT

v_gene: TRBV28
j_gene: TRBJ1-4
d_gene: TRBD1
abundance: once
CDR3aa: CASSTMTGTLFF
CDR3nt: TGTGCCAGCAGCACAATGACAGGGACCCTGTTTTTT

v_gene: TRBV15
j_gene: TRBJ1-1
d_gene: .
abundance: .
CDR3aa: CATSRGDIVGTEAFF
CDR3nt: TGTGCCACCAGCAGAGGGGACATCGTGGGAACTGAAGCTTTCTTT

v_gene: TRBV6-1
j_gene: TRBJ1-4
d_gene: .
abundance: .
CDR3aa: CASSESRDWDEKLFF
CDR3nt: TGTGCCAGCAGTGAATCTCGGGATTGGGATGAAAAACTGTTTTTT

v_gene: TRBV18
j_gene: TRBJ2-5
d_gene: .
abundance: few
CDR3aa: CASSPGTQETQYF
CDR3nt: TGTGCCAGCTCACCTGGGACACAAGAGACCCAGTACTTC

v_gene: TRBV21-1
j_gene: TRBJ2-5
d_gene: .
abundance: .
CDR3aa: CASSKGPLPGLQAAQYF
CDR3nt: TGTGCCAGCAGCAAAGGGCCGCTCCCGGGACTCCAGGCGGCCCAGTACTTC

v_gene: TRBV27
j_gene: TRBJ2-3
d_gene: .
abundance: .
CDR3aa: CASSSADTQYF
CDR3nt: TGTGCCAGCAGTTCAGCGGATACGCAGTATTTT

v_gene: TRBV6-4
j_gene: TRBJ1-2
d_gene: TRBD1
abundance: once
CDR3aa: CASTPGTGAENGYTF
CDR3nt: TGTGCCAGCACACCCGGGACAGGGGCTGAGAATGGCTACACCTTC

v_gene: TRBV9
j_gene: TRBJ2-3
d_gene: TRBD2
abundance: .
CDR3aa: CASSVVLAGVRDTQYF
CDR3nt: TGTGCCAGCAGCGTAGTACTAGCGGGAGTTCGGGATACGCAGTATTTT

v_gene: TRBV6-4
j_gene: TRBJ2-1
d_gene: .
abundance: .
CDR3aa: CASSRQGMGSYNEQFF
CDR3nt: TGTGCCAGCAGCCGGCAGGGAATGGGGTCCTACAATGAGCAGTTCTTC

v_gene: TRBV19
j_gene: TRBJ1-4
d_gene: .
abundance: .
CDR3aa: CASSISATNEKLFF
CDR3nt: TGTGCCAGTAGTATATCTGCAACTAATGAAAAACTGTTTTTT

v_gene: TRBV19
j_gene: TRBJ2-5
d_gene: .
abundance: .
CDR3aa: CASSISGWRETQYF
CDR3nt: TGTGCCAGTAGTATATCGGGGTGGCGAGAGACCCAGTACTTC

v_gene: TRBV5-6
j_gene: TRBJ1-1
d_gene: .
abundance: .
CDR3aa: CASSLILGGNQLTEAFF
CDR3nt: TGTGCCAGCAGCTTAATTTTAGGAGGGAATCAGCTTACTGAAGCTTTCTTT

v_gene: TRBV5-6
j_gene: TRBJ1-4
d_gene: .
abundance: .
CDR3aa: CASSLDFNEKLFF
CDR3nt: TGTGCCAGCAGCTTGGACTTCAATGAAAAACTGTTTTTT

v_gene: TRBV5-4
j_gene: TRBJ1-1
d_gene: .
abundance: .
CDR3aa: CASSLGTVEYTEAFF
CDR3nt: TGTGCCAGCAGCTTGGGGACAGTCGAATACACTGAAGCTTTCTTT

v_gene: TRBV9
j_gene: TRBJ1-4
d_gene: TRBD1
abundance: .
CDR3aa: CASSVVGTGAEKLFF
CDR3nt: TGTGCCAGCAGCGTGGTAGGGACAGGGGCCGAAAAACTGTTTTTT

v_gene: TRBV6-5
j_gene: TRBJ2-7
d_gene: .
abundance: .
CDR3aa: CASSATSGSYEQYF
CDR3nt: TGTGCCAGCAGTGCGACTAGTGGGTCCTACGAGCAGTACTTC

v_gene: TRBV7-9
j_gene: TRBJ2-5
d_gene: .
abundance: .
CDR3aa: CASSFWQKETQYF
CDR3nt: TGTGCCAGCAGCTTCTGGCAGAAAGAGACCCAGTACTTC

v_gene: TRBV7-9
j_gene: TRBJ2-7
d_gene: .
abundance: few
CDR3aa: CASIDAGTSNYEQYF
CDR3nt: TGTGCCAGCATCGATGCCGGGACATCGAACTACGAGCAGTACTTC

v_gene: TRBV5-6
j_gene: TRBJ2-1
d_gene: TRBD2
abundance: .
CDR3aa: CASSLGELRLAGGEEQFF
CDR3nt: TGTGCCAGCAGCTTGGGGGAGCTGCGGCTAGCGGGGGGTGAGGAGCAGTTCTTC

v_gene: TRBV2
j_gene: TRBJ2-3
d_gene: .
abundance: .
CDR3aa: CASSSIRTDTQYF
CDR3nt: TGTGCCAGCAGCTCGATCCGGACAGATACGCAGTATTTT

v_gene: TRBV30
j_gene: TRBJ1-6
d_gene: .
abundance: .
CDR3aa: CAWTWRSRNLDSPLHF
CDR3nt: TGTGCCTGGACATGGAGGTCCCGCAACTTGGATTCACCCCTCCACTTT

v_gene: TRBV19
j_gene: TRBJ2-7
d_gene: .
abundance: .
CDR3aa: CASSIGPYEQYF
CDR3nt: TGTGCCAGTAGTATAGGTCCTTACGAGCAGTACTTC

v_gene: TRBV7-6
j_gene: TRBJ2-3
d_gene: TRBD1
abundance: .
CDR3aa: CASSLGVGQGSTDTQYF
CDR3nt: TGTGCCAGCAGCTTAGGGGTGGGACAGGGATCCACAGATACGCAGTATTTT

v_gene: TRBV7-9
j_gene: TRBJ2-1
d_gene: TRBD2
abundance: .
CDR3aa: CASSFTLAGANNEQFF
CDR3nt: TGTGCCAGCAGCTTTACACTAGCGGGAGCGAACAATGAGCAGTTCTTC

v_gene: TRBV5-1
j_gene: TRBJ2-7
d_gene: TRBD1
abundance: .
CDR3aa: CASSLGGQGGVEQYF
CDR3nt: TGCGCCAGCAGCTTGGGGGGACAGGGGGGCGTGGAGCAGTACTTC

v_gene: TRBV5-6
j_gene: TRBJ1-5
d_gene: TRBD1
abundance: few
CDR3aa: CASSRTGLDQPQHF
CDR3nt: TGTGCCAGCAGCCGGACAGGGCTGGATCAGCCCCAGCATTTT

v_gene: TRBV28
j_gene: TRBJ2-3
d_gene: .
abundance: few
CDR3aa: CASRATGSDTQYF
CDR3nt: TGTGCCAGCAGAGCCACGGGTTCAGATACGCAGTATTTT

v_gene: TRBV7-9
j_gene: TRBJ2-1
d_gene: .
abundance: .
CDR3aa: CASSLAYGEEQFF
CDR3nt: TGTGCCAGCAGCTTAGCGTATGGGGAGGAGCAGTTCTTC

v_gene: TRBV2
j_gene: TRBJ2-7
d_gene: .
abundance: .
CDR3aa: CASSQMSYEQYF
CDR3nt: TGTGCCAGCAGTCAGATGTCCTACGAGCAGTACTTC

v_gene: TRBV7-2
j_gene: TRBJ2-3
d_gene: TRBD1
abundance: .
CDR3aa: CASSLGQGGSDTQYF
CDR3nt: TGTGCCAGCAGCCTGGGACAGGGTGGATCAGATACGCAGTATTTT